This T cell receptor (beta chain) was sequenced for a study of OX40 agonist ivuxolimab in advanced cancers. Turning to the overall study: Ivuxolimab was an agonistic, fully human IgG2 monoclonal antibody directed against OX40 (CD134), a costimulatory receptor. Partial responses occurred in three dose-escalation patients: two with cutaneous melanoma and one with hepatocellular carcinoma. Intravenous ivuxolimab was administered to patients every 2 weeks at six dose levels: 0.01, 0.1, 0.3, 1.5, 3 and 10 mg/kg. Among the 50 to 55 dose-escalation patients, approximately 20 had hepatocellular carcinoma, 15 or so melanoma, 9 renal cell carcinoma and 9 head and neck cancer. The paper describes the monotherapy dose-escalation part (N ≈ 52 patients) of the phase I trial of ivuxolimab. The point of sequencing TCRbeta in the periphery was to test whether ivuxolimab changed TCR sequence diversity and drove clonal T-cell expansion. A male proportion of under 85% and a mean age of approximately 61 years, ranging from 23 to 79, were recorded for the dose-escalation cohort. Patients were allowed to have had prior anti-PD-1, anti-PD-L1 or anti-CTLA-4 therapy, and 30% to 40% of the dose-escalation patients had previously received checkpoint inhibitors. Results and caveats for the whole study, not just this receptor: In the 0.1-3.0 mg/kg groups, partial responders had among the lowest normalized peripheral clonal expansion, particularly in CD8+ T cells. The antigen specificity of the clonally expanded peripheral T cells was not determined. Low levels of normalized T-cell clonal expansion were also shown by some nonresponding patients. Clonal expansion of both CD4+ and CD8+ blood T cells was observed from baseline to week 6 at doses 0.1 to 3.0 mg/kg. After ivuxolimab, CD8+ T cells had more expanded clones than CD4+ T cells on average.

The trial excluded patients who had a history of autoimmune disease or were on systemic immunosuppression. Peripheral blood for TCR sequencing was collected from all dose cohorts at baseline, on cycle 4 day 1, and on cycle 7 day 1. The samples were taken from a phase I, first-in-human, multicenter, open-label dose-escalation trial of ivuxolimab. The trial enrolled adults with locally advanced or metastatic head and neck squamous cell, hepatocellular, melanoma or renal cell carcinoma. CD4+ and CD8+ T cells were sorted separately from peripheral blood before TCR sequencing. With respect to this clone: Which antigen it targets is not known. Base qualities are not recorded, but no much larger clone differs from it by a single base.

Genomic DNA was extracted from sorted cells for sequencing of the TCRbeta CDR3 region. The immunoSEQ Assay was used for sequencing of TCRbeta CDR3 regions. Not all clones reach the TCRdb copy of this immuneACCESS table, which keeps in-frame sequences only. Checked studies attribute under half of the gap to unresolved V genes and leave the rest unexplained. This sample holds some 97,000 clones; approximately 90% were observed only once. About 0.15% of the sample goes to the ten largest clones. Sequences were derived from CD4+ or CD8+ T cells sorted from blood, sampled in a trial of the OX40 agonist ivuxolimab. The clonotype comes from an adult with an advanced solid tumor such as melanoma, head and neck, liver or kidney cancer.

The bases read TGTGCCATCAGTGCGACAGCTGACTCTGGAAACACCATATATTTT. Its product reads: CAISATADSGNTIYF. The rearranged segments are TRBV10-3 and TRBJ1-3; D gene: possibly TRBD1, on 5 matching bases. The CDR3 goes from the cysteine to the phenylalanine over 15 residues. The entry retains the CDR3 DNA only, 45 bases that are in frame from base 1. CDR1 and CDR2, looked up from the germline V gene, are ENHRY and SYGVKD. V and J are truncated by 4 bases and 0 bases respectively, leaving an intervening sequence of 10 bases.